The present entry profiles one TCR beta chain with its context. What it binds is not known. All donors were healthy, and all were Caucasian. The data were obtained in a study of identical twins. Study-wide findings and caveats: There was more out-of-frame TCR alpha sharing in monozygotic twins than models estimated. The study reached conclusions through statistical analysis that was cross-sectional, not following the same donors.

With template switching, a universal primer site was added, and the cDNA carried unique molecular identifiers. Each CDR3 protein gets one entry after TCRdb re-called the 5' RACE reads with MiXCR. The top ten clones hold roughly 2% of a sample with hundreds of thousands of distinct CDR3 sequences, approximately 6% of them seen once. The specimen was naive T cells sorted from blood. This receptor was identified in a man younger than 30 in good health.

The CDR3 region has the DNA TGCGCCAGCAGCTTGGCGAGGGGGCCGGTCTACGAGCAGTACTTC. As protein: CASSLARGPVYEQYF. This chain joins TRBV5-1 and TRBJ2-7, with 7 positions matching TRBD1. V trimming: 0 bases; J trimming: 3 bases; junction bases outside the gene matches: 6. The CDR3 totals 15 residues. From germline, CDR1 is SGHRS and CDR2 YFSETQ.